Each of the 23 T cell receptor beta chains below was sequenced from the same sample in a study of blood T cell repertoires in COVID-19. Method: immunoSEQ multiplex PCR; TCRdb's copy keeps in-frame clones and lacks some. Altogether 250,000 to 300,000 clones are present, approximately 78% being singletons, with the ten largest covering 4.5% to 6%. The material sequenced was PBMCs or T cells enriched from blood (not recorded which). These receptors were obtained from a man aged 35-49 years who had been exposed to COVID-19.

This rearrangement joins TRBV29-1 to TRBJ2-3; TRBD2 aligns across 8 bases. CDR3 length: 20 amino acids. The ends lost 1 base at V and 1 base at J; junction bases unmatched: 19. CDR1 and CDR2 from the germline V gene are SQVTM and ANQGSEA. The CDR3: CSVEGAEVSGTMWGTDTQYF. For the CDR3, the DNA is TGCAGCGTTGAAGGGGCCGAAGTTAGCGGGACTATGTGGGGCACAGATACGCAGTATTTT.

This clone was detected ten times or more. The chain couples TRBV14 to TRBJ1-6, with D unclear. The V gene's germline CDR1 is SGHDN and CDR2 FVKESK. The V gene lost 7 bases and the J gene lost 9 bases, with 13 bases spanning the gap. This CDR3 has 13 residues. CDR3 nucleotides: TGTGCCAGCACCCCGTACCCTAGTTCACCCCTCCACTTT. As protein: CASTPYPSSPLHF.

This rearrangement joins TRBV24-1 to TRBJ1-3; D unclear. The CDR3 length is 15 residues. V dropped 5 bases and J dropped 0 bases, with 10 bases sitting between them. Germline CDR1 reads KGHDR; CDR2 reads SFDVKD. As DNA, the CDR3 is TGTGCCACCAGTGGAACCCGGGACTCTGGAAACACCATATATTTT. It codes for CATSGTRDSGNTIYF.

This chain joins TRBV19 and TRBJ2-5; D is perhaps TRBD1 (5 bases). Germline V lookup: CDR1 LNHDA, CDR2 SQIVND (reference sequence). Trimming took off 7 bases at V and 4 bases at J, with 31 bases between the two ends. The CDR3 runs to 19 residues. The CDR3 bases are TGTGCCAGTAAAGCAACTGTGGGGTTAGGGGCCTCCAAGGGAGAGACCCAGTACTTC. Amino acid sequence: CASKATVGLGASKGETQYF.

The V gene is TRBV7-3, the J gene TRBJ2-7; 10 bases match TRBD1. Germline values: CDR1 SGHTA, CDR2 FQGTGA. V shed 2 bases, J shed 3 bases, and the junction held 4 bases outside the gene matches. This CDR3 spans 15 amino acids. Written as DNA, the CDR3 is TGTGCCAGCAGCTTAGTAGGGGACAGGGGCTACGAGCAGTACTTC. Translating it yields CASSLVGDRGYEQYF.

This clone came up once. This chain uses TRBV6-6 with TRBJ2-1; 8 nucleotides align to TRBD2. J was trimmed by 2 bases and V by 7 bases; bases with no gene match: 7. Germline lookup yields CDR1 MNHNY and CDR2 SVGAGI (reference sequence). This CDR3 region has 15 residues. In DNA form, the CDR3 reads TGTGCCAGCAAGGAAGCGGGAGAGGCCTACAATGAGCAGTTCTTC. It is translated as CASKEAGEAYNEQFF.

The chain carries TRBV24-1 and TRBJ2-7, with TRBD1 matching over 8 bases. Trimming took 3 bases from V and 7 from J; bases not matched to a gene: 4. Germline V gene sequence: CDR1 KGHDR, CDR2 SFDVKD. The CDR3 is 13 amino acids. This CDR3 is CATSDPDRDEQYF. In nucleotides, the CDR3 is TGTGCCACCAGTGATCCGGACAGGGATGAGCAGTACTTC.

This clone has only one observation. V usage is TRBV3-1 (or the pseudogene TRBV3-2) and J usage is TRBJ2-4; TRBD2 is a possible D gene (6 bases). Trimming removed 0 bases from V and 4 bases from J, with 19 bases in between. Germline assignment: CDR1 LGHDT and CDR2 YNNKEL (reference sequence). CDR3 length equals 18 residues. The CDR3 DNA sequence: TGTGCCAGCAGCCAAGACGCTTGGGGCCCGGGGGTTAAAAACATTCAGTACTTC. Its translation is CASSQDAWGPGVKNIQYF.

This rearrangement joins TRBV18 to TRBJ2-1; 10 nucleotides match TRBD2. V trimming: 2 bases; J trimming: 6 bases; junction bases outside the gene matches: 7. CDR1 is KGHSH and CDR2 is LQKENI in the germline V gene. The CDR3 has 16 amino acids. The CDR3 bases are TGTGCCAGCTCACCAGCTCTAGCGGGAGATAGCAATGAGCAGTTCTTC. Protein product: CASSPALAGDSNEQFF.

The chain carries TRBV6-5 and TRBJ2-7; 7 bases are a match to TRBD2. V was clipped by 8 bases and J by 4 bases; unmatched bases: 11. The length of the CDR3 is 14 residues. Germline values: CDR1 MNHEY, CDR2 SVGAGI. CDR3 nucleotides: TGTGCCAGCCAGGAAGGCGGGAGTTTATACGAGCAGTACTTC. It specifies CASQEGGSLYEQYF.

This chain links TRBV11-2 with TRBJ2-7, with TRBD2 identical over 10 bases. CDR1 SGHAT and CDR2 FQNNGV come from the germline V gene. V was pared by 2 bases and J by 2 bases, with 0 bases of the junction left unmatched. The CDR3 sequence is 14 residues long. CDR3 region: CASSLTSGAYEQYF. CDR3 bases: TGTGCCAGCAGCTTAACTAGCGGGGCCTACGAGCAGTACTTC.

The chain uses TRBV2 and TRBJ1-6; the D gene is possibly TRBD1 (5 bases). This CDR3 comprises 15 residues. V was pared by 8 bases and J by 0 bases, with 11 bases between. Germline CDR1 reads SNHLY; CDR2 reads FYNNEI. The CDR3 sequence: CASLGESSYNSPLHF. CDR3 DNA sequence: TGTGCCAGCCTAGGGGAAAGCTCCTATAATTCACCCCTCCACTTT.

CDR3 sequence reads: CAWSVTVGNTIYF. The CDR3 bases are TGTGCCTGGAGTGTGACTGTTGGAAACACCATATATTTT. The gene calls are TRBV30 and TRBJ1-3; D unresolved. CDR3 length equals 13 residues. V gave up 0 bases and J gave up 3 bases, with 6 bases separating them. The germline V gene encodes CDR1 GTSNPN and CDR2 SVGIG (reference sequence).

Here the CDR3 reads CASSLEPRSYGRAIINEQFF. The CDR3 nucleotides read TGTGCCAGCAGCTTAGAACCCAGATCGTACGGGAGGGCCATTATCAATGAGCAGTTCTTC. This chain links TRBV11-2 with TRBJ2-1; 8 bases fit TRBD2. Germline-derived CDR1 and CDR2 are SGHAT and FQNNGV. After removal of 0 bases from V and 6 bases from J, the junction contained 19 bases not matched to a gene. There are 20 residues in the CDR3.

The rearrangement joins TRBV5-1 to TRBJ2-1; possible D gene TRBD2, 6 bases. The germline V and J ends were trimmed by 1 base and 7 bases, with 15 bases remaining between them. This CDR3 is 15 amino acids long. Germline V gene sequence: CDR1 SGHRS, CDR2 YFSETQ. CDR3 protein: CASSLTQGAGNEQFF. The CDR3 DNA follows: TGCGCCAGCAGCTTGACCCAAGGGGCGGGAAATGAGCAGTTCTTC.

This clone has just one count. The V call is TRBV14, the J call TRBJ1-4, with D possibly being TRBD1 (6 bases). Germline loops: CDR1 SGHDN, CDR2 FVKESK. Trimming left V 4 bases short and J 5 bases short, with 8 bases between. This CDR3 is 13 amino acids long. The CDR3 DNA reads as TGTGCCAGCAGCCGGGGGCCGAATGAAAAACTGTTTTTT. This translates into CASSRGPNEKLFF. The whole variable domain, filled in from reference TRBV14 and TRBJ1-4, reads EAGVTQFPSHSVIEKGQTVTLRCDPISGHDNLYWYRRVMGKEIKFLLHFVKESKQDESGMPNNRFLAERTGGTYSTLKVQPAELEDSGVYFCASSRGPNEKLFFGSGTQLSVL.

In its sample, this clone was seen once. The rearrangement joins TRBV19 to TRBJ2-7; TRBD1 might be the D (7 bases). The V end lost 6 bases, the J end lost 3 bases, and 15 bases lay between the germline ends. The CDR3 is made up of 14 amino acids. Germline V gene data show CDR1 as LNHDA and CDR2 as SQIVND (reference sequence). In nucleotides, the CDR3 is TGTGCCAGTAGCCCCCGCAGGGGGGACTACGAGCAGTACTTC. Translated, it gives CASSPRRGDYEQYF.

The chain couples TRBV11-2 to TRBJ2-5; 9 bases agree with TRBD1. This CDR3 spans 14 amino acids. Germline values: CDR1 SGHAT, CDR2 FQNNGV. With 2 bases clipped from V and 4 bases from J, the junction kept 2 bases outside the gene matches. The CDR3: CASSLTGGAETQYF. CDR3 sequence (DNA): TGTGCCAGCAGCTTAACAGGGGGCGCAGAGACCCAGTACTTC.

This clone appeared a few times. The genes are TRBV6-4 and TRBJ1-2; TRBD1 might be the D (5 bases). CDR1 is MRHNA and CDR2 is SNTAGT in the germline V gene. CDR3 length equals 15 residues. Trimming cost V 8 bases and J 4 bases, with 20 bases left between them. The CDR3: CASPGGRTRFYGYTF. The CDR3 DNA follows: TGTGCCAGCCCGGGGGGACGGACGCGGTTCTATGGCTACACCTTC.

This clone was picked up one time. J is TRBJ1-4 and V is TRBV30; D gene uncertain. Germline V lookup: CDR1 GTSNPN, CDR2 SVGIG (reference sequence). CDR3 length equals 14 residues. V was shortened by 0 bases and J by 8 bases, with 13 bases between the two germline ends. The CDR3 loop reads CAWSVDGSLEKLFF. The CDR3 DNA sequence: TGTGCCTGGAGTGTAGACGGGAGTCTCGAAAAACTGTTTTTT.

V and J are TRBV10-3 and TRBJ1-2; D uncertain. The CDR3 covers 15 residues. With 6 bases removed from V and 8 bases from J, the gap between germline ends came to 22 bases. CDR1 and CDR2 from the germline V gene are ENHRY and SYGVKD. The CDR3, as DNA: TGTGCCATCAGCCCAAGGAGCGAAGGTTTGGAGGGCTACACCTTC. Amino acid sequence: CAISPRSEGLEGYTF.

CDR3 in amino acids: CASSVAVDYTF. The CDR3 nucleotides read TGTGCCAGCAGTGTAGCGGTAGACTACACCTTC. The chain recombines TRBV25-1 with TRBJ1-2, with D unresolved. Between the trimmed V and J ends, which lost 4 bases and 10 bases, there was a span of 10 bases. Per germline, CDR1 MGHDK and CDR2 SYGVNS. The CDR3 is 11 amino acids.

The CDR3 loop reads CASSFREGVKAFF. The CDR3 DNA reads TGTGCCAGCAGCTTCCGAGAGGGGGTGAAAGCTTTCTTT. This chain uses TRBV5-8 with TRBJ1-1; tentative D call: TRBD1 (6 bases). V was shortened by 2 bases and J by 9 bases, with 14 bases between the two germline ends. Germline assignment: CDR1 SGHTS and CDR2 YDEGEE. This CDR3 is built from 13 residues.